The clone carrying this TCR beta chain was observed many times. Its specificity is unknown. RNA transcripts gave rise to amplified TCR beta CDR3 regions. A first-round RT-PCR of the TCR CDR3 used the HTBI primer set. TCRdb recomputed calls from the multiplex PCR reads with MiXCR, one row per CDR3 protein. The sample lists approximately 640,000 distinct CDR3 sequences, just under 45% occurring once. This entry belongs to a study of T cells in Graves' hyperthyroidism and ophthalmopathy. Study conclusions and caveats: Most clonotypes expanded in the thyroid (above 0.001) were also present in blood. Ophthalmopathy, as predicted by the model, came a median roughly 6.8 months after the prediction.

It was uncontrolled infection, other autoimmune disease, pregnancy or lactation that excluded patients. Each diagnosis drew on symptoms, thyroxine, TRAb, thyroid ultrasound and orbital computed tomography findings. The sample taken for sequencing was peripheral blood or thyroid tissue (not recorded which). The receptor was isolated from an adult man with Graves' disease, either hyperthyroidism or ophthalmopathy (not recorded which).

CDR3 nucleotide sequence: TGTGCCAGCAGTTCCTCCGGGTCCGTTGGCTACACCTTC. It specifies CASSSSGSVGYTF. This chain uses TRBV6-5 with TRBJ1-2; D gene ambiguous. CDR3 length: 13 residues. CDR1 MNHEY and CDR2 SVGAGI come from the germline V gene. Trimming took off 4 bases at V and 7 bases at J, with 13 bases between the two ends.